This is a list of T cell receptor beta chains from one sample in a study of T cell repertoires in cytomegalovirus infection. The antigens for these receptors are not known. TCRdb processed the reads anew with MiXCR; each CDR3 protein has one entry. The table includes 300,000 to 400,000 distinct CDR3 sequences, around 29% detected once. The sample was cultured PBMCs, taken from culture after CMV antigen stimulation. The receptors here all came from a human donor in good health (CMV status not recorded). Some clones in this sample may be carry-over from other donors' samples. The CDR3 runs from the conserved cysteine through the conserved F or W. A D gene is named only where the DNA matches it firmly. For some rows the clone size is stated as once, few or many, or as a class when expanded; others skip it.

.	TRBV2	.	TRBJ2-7	CASSWGTYEQYF	TGTGCCAGCAGTTGGGGTACCTACGAGCAGTACTTC
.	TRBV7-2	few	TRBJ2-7	CASSLAPRAGTEQYF	TGTGCCAGCAGCTTAGCCCCTCGGGCAGGGACCGAGCAGTACTTC
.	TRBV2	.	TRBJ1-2	CASRSTDDRGYTF	TGTGCCAGCAGGTCCACGGATGACAGGGGCTACACCTTC
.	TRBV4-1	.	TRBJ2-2	CASSQASGTGELFF	TGCGCCAGCAGCCAAGCCTCAGGCACCGGGGAGCTGTTTTTT
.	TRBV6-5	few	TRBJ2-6	CASSYRRPRAF	TGTGCCAGCAGTTACCGGCGCCCCCGGGCTTTC
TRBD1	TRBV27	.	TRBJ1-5	CASSPTGLYQPQHF	TGTGCCAGCAGTCCGACAGGGTTGTATCAGCCCCAGCATTTT
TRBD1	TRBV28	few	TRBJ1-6	CASSLTPLGGEGFHF	TGTGCCAGCAGTTTGACTCCTCTAGGGGGCGAAGGGTTCCACTTT
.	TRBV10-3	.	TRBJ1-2	CAISELEGSYTF	TGTGCCATCAGTGAGCTAGAGGGCTCTTACACCTTC
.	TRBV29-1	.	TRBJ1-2	CSVEDMETGYGYTF	TGCAGCGTTGAAGATATGGAGACGGGCTATGGCTACACCTTC
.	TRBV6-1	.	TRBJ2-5	CASSYPERELETQYF	TGTGCCAGCAGTTACCCGGAGAGGGAATTAGAGACCCAGTACTTC
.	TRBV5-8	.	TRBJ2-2	CASRPTRFGNTGELFF	TGTGCCAGCAGACCGACTAGGTTCGGGAACACCGGGGAGCTGTTTTTT
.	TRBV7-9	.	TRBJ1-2	CASSSLGGGRSYGYTF	TGTGCCAGCAGCTCATTGGGGGGGGGTCGGAGCTATGGCTACACCTTC
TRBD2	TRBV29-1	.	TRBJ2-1	CSVDGGGEQFF	TGCAGCGTCGACGGGGGGGGGGAGCAGTTCTTC
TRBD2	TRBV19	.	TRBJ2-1	CASSIWTSGRTNEQFF	TGTGCCAGTAGTATTTGGACAAGCGGGAGAACAAATGAGCAGTTCTTC
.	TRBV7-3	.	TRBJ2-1	CASSFAGFDEQFF	TGTGCCAGCAGCTTTGCGGGTTTCGATGAGCAGTTCTTC
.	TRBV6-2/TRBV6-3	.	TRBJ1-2	CASSNRGSGGYTF	TGTGCCAGCAGCAACCGGGGCTCGGGAGGCTACACCTTC
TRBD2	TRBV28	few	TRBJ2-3	CASSLQPISGRSDTQYF	TGTGCCAGCAGTTTGCAACCTATTAGCGGGAGGTCCGATACGCAGTATTTT
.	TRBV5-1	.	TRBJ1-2	CASSLTRPRLGGYTF	TGCGCCAGCAGCCTAACACGGCCCAGGTTAGGTGGCTACACCTTC
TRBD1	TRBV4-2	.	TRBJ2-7	CASSQQDRVLAYEQYF	TGTGCCAGCAGCCAACAAGACAGGGTCCTTGCCTACGAGCAGTACTTC
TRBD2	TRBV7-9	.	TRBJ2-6	CASSRAGLGANVLTF	TGTGCCAGCAGCCGAGCGGGACTTGGGGCCAACGTCCTGACTTTC
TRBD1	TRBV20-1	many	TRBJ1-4	CSTQGQINEKLFF	TGCAGTACACAGGGACAGATTAATGAAAAACTGTTTTTT
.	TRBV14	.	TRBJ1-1	CASSQALNTEAFF	TGTGCCAGCAGCCAAGCATTGAACACTGAAGCTTTCTTT
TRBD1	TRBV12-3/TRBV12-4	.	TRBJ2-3	CASSSGFGDSSTDTQYF	TGTGCCAGCAGTTCAGGGTTCGGGGACAGTAGCACAGATACGCAGTATTTT
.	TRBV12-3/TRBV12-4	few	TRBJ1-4	CASSPGQIDEKLFF	TGTGCCAGCAGCCCAGGACAGATAGATGAAAAACTGTTTTTT
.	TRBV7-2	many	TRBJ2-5	CASSFVGETQYF	TGTGCCAGCAGCTTCGTAGGAGAGACCCAGTACTTC
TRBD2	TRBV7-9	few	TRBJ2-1	CASSAGVSGSNEQFF	TGTGCCAGCAGCGCCGGCGTTAGCGGGAGCAATGAGCAGTTCTTC
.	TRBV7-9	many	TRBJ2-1	CASSLGSGNEQFF	TGTGCCAGCAGCTTAGGGTCAGGGAATGAGCAGTTCTTC
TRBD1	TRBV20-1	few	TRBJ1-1	CSARDRSTGSTEAFF	TGCAGTGCTAGAGACCGGTCGACAGGGAGCACTGAAGCTTTCTTT
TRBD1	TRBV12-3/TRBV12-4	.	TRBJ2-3	CASTGTGGTDTQYF	TGTGCCAGCACCGGGACAGGGGGCACAGATACGCAGTATTTT
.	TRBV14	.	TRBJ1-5	CASSPDRNSNQPQHF	TGTGCCAGCAGCCCGGATCGGAATAGCAATCAGCCCCAGCATTTT
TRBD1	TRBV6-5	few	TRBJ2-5	CASSYSRDRAEETQYF	TGTGCCAGCAGTTACAGTAGGGACAGGGCGGAGGAGACCCAGTACTTC
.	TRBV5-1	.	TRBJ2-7	CASSFGSGGEQYF	.
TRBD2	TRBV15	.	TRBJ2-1	CATSRAPLLSGSSNEQFF	TGTGCCACCAGCAGAGCACCCCTTTTGAGCGGGAGTTCCAATGAGCAGTTCTTC
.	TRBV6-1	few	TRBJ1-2	CASSETWDYGYTF	TGTGCCAGCAGTGAGACTTGGGACTATGGCTACACCTTC
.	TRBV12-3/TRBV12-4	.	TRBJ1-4	CASSLSPAEKLFF	TGTGCCAGCAGTCTTTCCCCCGCTGAAAAACTGTTTTTT
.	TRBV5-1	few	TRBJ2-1	CASSLTPAGLGYNEQFF	TGCGCCAGCAGCTTAACACCAGCGGGCCTCGGCTACAATGAGCAGTTCTTC
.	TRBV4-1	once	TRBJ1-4	CASSQGRSEKLFF	TGCGCCAGCAGCCAGGGCCGGAGTGAAAAACTGTTTTTT
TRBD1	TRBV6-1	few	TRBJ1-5	CASSEGTTGSNQPQHF	TGTGCCAGCAGTGAAGGGACGACAGGGAGCAATCAGCCCCAGCATTTT
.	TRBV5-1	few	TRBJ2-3	CASKRAGYTDTQYF	TGCGCCAGCAAACGCGCGGGCTACACAGATACGCAGTATTTT
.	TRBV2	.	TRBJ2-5	CASSEVRGRETQYF	TGTGCCAGCAGTGAAGTCAGGGGACGAGAGACCCAGTACTTC
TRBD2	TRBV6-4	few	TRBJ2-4	CASIAGTFRAKNIQYF	TGTGCCAGCATAGCGGGGACCTTCCGGGCCAAAAACATTCAGTACTTC
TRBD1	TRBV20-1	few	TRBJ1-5	CSARGQGNQPQHF	TGCAGTGCTCGGGGACAGGGCAATCAGCCCCAGCATTTT
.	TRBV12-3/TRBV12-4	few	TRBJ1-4	CASSFGSRGRVF	TGTGCCAGCAGTTTTGGGTCGAGGGGCAGGGTTTTT
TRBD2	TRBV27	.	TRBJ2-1	CASSVSGLVYNEQFF	TGTGCCAGCAGTGTATCGGGACTAGTGTACAATGAGCAGTTCTTC
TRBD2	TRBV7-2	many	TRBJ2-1	CASSSTGTRVDEQFF	TGTGCCAGCAGCTCCACCGGGACTAGAGTCGATGAGCAGTTCTTC
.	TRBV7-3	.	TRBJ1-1	CASSSGGSLNTEAFF	TGTGCCAGCAGCTCCGGAGGTAGCTTGAACACTGAAGCTTTCTTT
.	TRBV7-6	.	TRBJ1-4	CASSFRRGGTNEKLFF	TGTGCCAGCAGCTTCCGTCGAGGAGGCACTAATGAAAAACTGTTTTTT
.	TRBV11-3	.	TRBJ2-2	CASSSLVGGTGELFF	TGTGCCAGCAGCTCACTTGTGGGAGGCACCGGGGAGCTGTTTTTT
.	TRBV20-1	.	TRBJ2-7	CSAREVAVSYEQYF	TGCAGTGCTAGGGAGGTAGCGGTCTCCTACGAGCAGTACTTC
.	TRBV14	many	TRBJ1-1	CASSQYTEAFF	TGTGCCAGCAGCCAGTATACTGAAGCTTTCTTT
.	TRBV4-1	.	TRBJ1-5	CASSHGPGNQPQHF	TGCGCCAGCAGCCACGGGCCGGGCAATCAGCCCCAGCATTTT
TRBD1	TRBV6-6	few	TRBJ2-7	CASSYRQGVPMEQYF	TGTGCCAGCAGTTACCGCCAGGGGGTACCCATGGAGCAGTACTTC
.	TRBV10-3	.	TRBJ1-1	CAISESGFYEAFF	TGTGCCATCAGTGAGTCGGGATTTTACGAAGCTTTCTTT
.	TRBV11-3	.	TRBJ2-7	CASSLRGIPPYEQYF	TGTGCCAGCAGCTTAAGAGGGATCCCCCCCTACGAGCAGTACTTC
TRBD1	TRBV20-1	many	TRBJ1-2	CSARRGLDYGYTF	TGCAGTGCTCGCAGGGGGCTTGACTATGGCTACACCTTC
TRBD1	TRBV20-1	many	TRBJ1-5	CSARDGGQGSSHQHF	TGCAGTGCTAGAGATGGCGGACAGGGGAGTAGCCACCAGCATTTT
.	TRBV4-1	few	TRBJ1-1	CASSQGGRSNTEAFF	TGCGCCAGCAGCCAAGGTGGACGGTCGAACACTGAAGCTTTCTTT
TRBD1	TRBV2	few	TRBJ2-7	CASERDRGLHEQYF	TGTGCCAGCGAAAGGGACAGGGGGCTCCACGAGCAGTACTTC
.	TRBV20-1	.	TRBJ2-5	CSAPPSETQYF	TGCAGTGCTCCGCCCAGTGAGACCCAGTACTTC